These 25 T cell receptor beta chains were all obtained from the same sample, sequenced in a study of T cells in Graves' hyperthyroidism and ophthalmopathy. Template material for amplifying TCR beta CDR3 regions consisted of RNA transcripts. During a first-round RT-PCR of the TCR CDR3, the HTBI primer set was used. TCRdb re-called the multiplex PCR reads with MiXCR, one entry per CDR3 protein. Of 50,000 to 55,000 distinct CDR3 sequences in the sample, approximately 48% were seen once. Sequencing was done on a sample of blood. The receptor set was obtained from a woman aged 45-60 years with Graves' ophthalmopathy.

Notes on this clonotype: An end of the junction differs from the germline gene, which may be a read error. The chain carries TRBV4-1 and TRBJ2-5; no clear D. CDR3 length: 13 amino acids. CDR1 is MGHRA, CDR2 YSYEKL, per germline. The CDR3 loop is CASSPGPAETQYF. CDR3 DNA sequence: TGCGCCAGCAGCCCCGGGCCGGCCGAGACTCAGTACTTC.

This clonotype was seen at least ten times. The V and J genes are TRBV11-2 and TRBJ2-3; 13 positions match TRBD2. The trim removed 3 bases at V and 9 bases at J, leaving 9 bases unmatched. In germline, CDR1 is SGHAT, CDR2 FQNNGV. This CDR3 has 16 residues. DNA of the CDR3: TGTGCCAGCAGCTTTCCGGGACTAGCGGGGTCGAGAACGCAGTATTTT. The encoded protein is CASSFPGLAGSRTQYF.

This clonotype was seen a handful of times. V and J are TRBV7-2 and TRBJ2-7, with 7 bases that match TRBD2. This CDR3 has 14 amino acids. V shed 1 base and J 3 bases; nucleotides not matched to a gene: 3. The V gene's germline CDR1 is SGHTA and CDR2 FQGNSA. CDR3 nucleotide sequence: TGTGCCAGCAGCTTAGTTGGGGGGGGCTACGAGCAGTACTTC. This sequence encodes CASSLVGGGYEQYF.

With regard to this clonotype: This may be a read error, as it is one base from a much larger clone. Here the CDR3 omits its conserved ending phenylalanine or tryptophan, so a read error is the likely source. This sequence joins TRBV3-1 and TRBJ2-3; TRBD2 matches at 13 bases. Trimming at V came to 4 bases and at J to 7 bases, leaving 5 bases not matched to a gene. Per the germline V gene, CDR1 is LGHDT and CDR2 is YNNKEL (reference sequence). The CDR3 length is 15 residues. As DNA, the CDR3 is TGTGCCAGCAGCCCAGGACTAGCGGGAGTGTATACGCAGTATTGT. It is translated as CASSPGLAGVYTQYC.

As concerns this clonotype: A single base separates this from a much larger clone, so it may be a read error. The rearrangement links TRBV6-2 or TRBV6-3 to TRBJ1-2; no firm D call. Per germline, CDR1 MNHEY and CDR2 SVGEGT. This CDR3 contains 15 residues. The CDR3 nucleotides read TGTGCCAGCAGTTACTCGAGCCGGACTAACTATGGCTGCACCTTC. This translates into CASSYSSRTNYGCTF.

On this clonotype itself: Without the conserved terminal phenylalanine or tryptophan, this CDR3 likely stems from a read error. J is TRBJ2-3 and V is TRBV14; 9 bases are shared with TRBD2. Germline V gene sequence: CDR1 SGHDN, CDR2 FVKESK. The CDR3 spans 15 residues. The CDR3 here is CASSLRGTSIDTQYS. Written as DNA, the CDR3 is TGTGCCAGCAGCCTCCGGGGGACTAGCATAGATACGCAGTATTCT.

This clonotype was observed many times. The chain carries TRBV5-1 and TRBJ1-1; D might be TRBD1 (6 bases). Looked up from germline, CDR1 is SGHRS and CDR2 is YFSETQ. The V end was cut by 5 bases, the J end by 3 bases, with 20 bases between. The CDR3 has 16 amino acids. The CDR3 DNA reads as TGCGCCAGCAGTTATTTGGGGAACAGGGAGGACACTGAAGCTTTCTTT. Protein: CASSYLGNREDTEAFF.

The chain uses TRBV24-1 and TRBJ2-7; no reliable D call. The germline V gene encodes CDR1 KGHDR and CDR2 SFDVKD. The CDR3 sequence is 14 residues long. The V and J ends lost 5 bases and 6 bases respectively, with 16 bases between them. In DNA, the CDR3 is TGTGCCACCAGTGCGGGTGGGCTAGTTGGCGAGCAGTACTTC. It yields the protein CATSAGGLVGEQYF.

The chain joins TRBV5-1 to TRBJ2-7; 9 nucleotides agree with TRBD2. Losses at the gene ends were 4 bases for V and 4 bases for J; bases not matched to a gene: 6. The CDR3 runs to 14 residues. From germline, CDR1 is SGHRS and CDR2 YFSETQ. Here the CDR3 DNA reads TGCGCCAGCAGCCTATGGACTAGCGCGTACGAGCAGTACTTC. As protein: CASSLWTSAYEQYF.

This clonotype was picked up many times. V usage is TRBV19 and J usage is TRBJ1-5; D possibly corresponds to TRBD1 (5 bases). Trimming pared 7 bases from V and 6 bases from J, leaving 16 bases between. The CDR3 runs 14 residues. The germline CDR1 and CDR2 sequences are LNHDA and SQIVND (reference sequence). CDR3 sequence: CASTAVFQGQPQHF. The CDR3 region has the DNA TGTGCCAGTACCGCCGTGTTTCAGGGTCAGCCCCAGCATTTT.

On this clonotype: One end of the junction does not line up with germline, which may come from a read error. This chain uses TRBV11-2 with TRBJ2-2; either TRBD1 or TRBD2 may supply D (5 bases each). Germline-derived CDR1 and CDR2 are SGHAT and FQNNGV. CDR3 length: 17 amino acids. The CDR3 sequence is CANSLELSSARDGERFF. The CDR3 DNA sequence: TGTGCCAACAGCTTAGAATTAAGTTCGGCTCGGGACGGGGAGCGGTTTTTT.

CDR3 loop: CASSWGTGRNSPLHF. CDR3 coding DNA: TGTGCCAGCAGTTGGGGGACAGGGAGGAATTCACCCCTCCACTTT. This chain connects TRBV12-3 or TRBV12-4 to TRBJ1-6, with 9 bases identical to TRBD1. This CDR3 comprises 15 residues. V shed 4 bases and J 7 bases; nucleotides not matched to a gene: 5.

This clonotype was seen at least ten times. V gene TRBV12-3 or TRBV12-4 combines with J gene TRBJ1-2; 12 bases map to TRBD1. With 6 bases clipped from V and 4 bases from J, the junction kept 6 bases outside the gene matches. This CDR3 spans 15 amino acids. The CDR3 nucleotides are TGTGCCAGCAGCGTCGGGACAGGGGGCGGCTATGGCTACACCTTC. This sequence encodes CASSVGTGGGYGYTF.

This chain connects TRBV25-1 to TRBJ2-7; 13 bases are shared with TRBD2. After removal of 5 bases from V and 6 bases from J, the junction contained 1 base not matched to a gene. The germline CDR1 and CDR2 sequences are MGHDK and SYGVNS. The length of the CDR3 is 13 residues. CDR3 sequence: CASSRLAGGEQYF. In nucleotides, the CDR3 is TGTGCCAGCAGTCGACTAGCGGGAGGCGAGCAGTACTTC.

This clonotype was seen only a few times. The chain uses TRBV9 and TRBJ1-5; D is unclear. Germline assignment: CDR1 SGDLS and CDR2 YYNGEE. The CDR3 sequence is 14 residues long. The ends were cut back, 0 bases at V and 0 bases at J, with 4 bases in the middle. The CDR3 region is CASSVAGSNQPQHF. In nucleotides, the CDR3 is TGTGCCAGCAGCGTAGCAGGTAGCAATCAGCCCCAGCATTTT.

The chain carries TRBV12-5 and TRBJ2-5; 7 nucleotides align to TRBD1. J lost 3 bases, V lost 3 bases, and 1 base had no gene match. Germline loops: CDR1 LGHNT, CDR2 FRNRAP. The CDR3 is 13 residues long. The CDR3 DNA is TGTGCTAGTGGTTTCACAGGGGAAGAGACCCAGTACTTC. The encoded protein is CASGFTGEETQYF. Full variable domain (missing parts from reference TRBV12-5 and TRBJ2-5): DARVTQTPRHKVTEMGQEVTMRCQPILGHNTVFWYRQTMMQGLELLAYFRNRAPLDDSGMPKDRFSAEMPDATLATLKIQPSEPRDSAVYFCASGFTGEETQYFGPGTRLLVL.

This clonotype was observed at least ten times. This chain links TRBV6-1 with TRBJ2-5; the D gene is possibly TRBD1 (5 bases). Deletions cut 1 base from V and 5 bases from J, with 11 bases between. From germline, CDR1 is MNHNS and CDR2 SASEGT. The CDR3 consists of 14 residues. The CDR3 is CASSEGRAGETQYF. CDR3 sequence (DNA): TGTGCCAGCAGTGAAGGTCGAGCAGGGGAGACCCAGTACTTC.

Turning to this clonotype: The final CDR3 position lacks the conserved phenylalanine or tryptophan, pointing to a likely read error. Because the CDR3's place on the DNA is in doubt, the DNA is left out and the CDR3 is given as listed by TCRdb. The genes are TRBV19 and TRBJ2-5; the D segment call TRBD2 is taken from the table without a DNA check. Germline lookup yields CDR1 LNHDA and CDR2 SQIVND (reference sequence). With termini counted, the CDR3 has 15 amino acids. The CDR3 reads CASSMGVTSGYTFGS.

A remark on this clonotype: The germline gene is not matched at one end of the junction; a read error may be the cause. The genes are TRBV7-9 and TRBJ1-5, with D unclear. This CDR3 contains 14 residues. CDR1 SEHNR and CDR2 FQNEAQ come from the germline V gene (reference sequence). CDR3 region: CASSLAGGNKPQHF. DNA of the CDR3: TGTGCAAGCAGCTTAGCGGGTGGCAATAAGCCCCAGCATTTT.

Many counts were recorded for this clonotype. The genes are TRBV5-1 and TRBJ2-7; possible D gene TRBD1, 6 bases. From germline, CDR1 is SGHRS and CDR2 YFSETQ. Trimming removed 0 bases at V and 0 bases at J, with 10 bases between. The CDR3 loop spans 15 amino acids. The CDR3: CASSLGTAPSYEQYF. The CDR3 nucleotides read TGCGCCAGCAGCTTGGGGACAGCGCCCTCCTACGAGCAGTACTTC.

The rearrangement links TRBV29-1 to TRBJ2-1; 7 nucleotides match TRBD1. The ends lost 7 bases at V and 8 bases at J; junction bases unmatched: 11. Germline-derived CDR1 and CDR2 are SQVTM and ANQGSEA. The CDR3 length is 13 residues. The CDR3 DNA reads as TGCAGCGGGGGAAGGACAGGATCCGATGAGCAGTTCTTC. It yields the protein CSGGRTGSDEQFF.

This clonotype came up a few times. CDR3 sequence reads: CAWSPSSGKTQYF. CDR3 sequence (DNA): TGTGCCTGGAGTCCTTCTAGCGGGAAGACCCAGTACTTC. The chain carries TRBV30 and TRBJ2-5; 9 bases line up with TRBD2. The V gene end was trimmed by 2 bases and the J gene end by 6 bases; junction bases not matched to a gene: 4. Per germline, CDR1 GTSNPN and CDR2 SVGIG (reference sequence). This CDR3 is built from 13 residues. The entire variable domain, with the rest obtained from reference TRBV30 and TRBJ2-5, is as follows: SQTIHQWPATLVQPVGSPLSLECTVEGTSNPNLYWYRQAAGRGLQLLFYSVGIGQISSEVPQNLSASRPQDRQFILSSKKLLLSDSGFYLCAWSPSSGKTQYFGPGTRLLVL.

This clonotype rates as medium-sized. This chain connects TRBV15 to TRBJ1-3; D uncertain. The CDR3 covers 13 residues. Germline V CDR1 and CDR2: LNHNV, YYDKDF (reference sequence). Trimming took 8 bases from V and 4 from J, leaving 12 bases between them. The CDR3 region is CATRARSGNTIYF. The DNA of the CDR3 is TGTGCCACCCGCGCAAGGTCGGGAAACACCATATATTTT.

Many counts were recorded for this clonotype. V and J are TRBV4-3 and TRBJ2-3; 14 bases agree with TRBD2. This CDR3 is built from 18 residues. Germline V lookup: CDR1 LGHNA, CDR2 YSLEER. V was pared by 1 base and J by 5 bases, with 8 bases of the junction left unmatched. The CDR3 sequence is CASSQGTSGRTRGDTQYF. The CDR3 DNA reads as TGCGCCAGCAGCCAAGGGACTAGCGGGAGGACGCGAGGAGATACGCAGTATTTT.

The rearrangement uses TRBV5-1 and TRBJ1-1, with 7 bases fitting TRBD1. This CDR3 has 13 residues. Germline loops: CDR1 SGHRS, CDR2 YFSETQ. After removal of 4 bases from V and 2 bases from J, the junction contained 2 bases not matched to a gene. The CDR3 nucleotides read TGCGCCAGCAGCGGGACAGCCAACACTGAAGCTTTCTTT. This gives the protein CASSGTANTEAFF.